This entry lists 9 T cell receptor beta chains sequenced from one sample in a study of T cell repertoires in cytomegalovirus infection. TCRdb re-called the reads through MiXCR, storing one row per CDR3 protein. The top ten hold over 8% of the sample, which has about 98,000 distinct CDR3 sequences, 15% to 20% seen once. The material sequenced was PBMCs. These receptors originate from a human donor in good health (CMV status not recorded). Some clones in this sample may be carry-over from other donors' samples.

The chain uses TRBV20-1 and TRBJ2-3; TRBD2 agrees at 8 bases. The CDR3 spans 16 residues. The J segment lost 4 bases and the V segment lost 0 bases, leaving 9 bases of the junction unmatched. Germline loops: CDR1 DFQATT, CDR2 SNEGSKA (reference sequence). The CDR3 protein is CSARDSSGRGADTQYF. In DNA, the CDR3 is TGCAGTGCTAGAGACTCCTCTGGGCGGGGGGCAGATACGCAGTATTTT.

V and J are TRBV28 and TRBJ2-7, with 9 bases fitting TRBD2. Germline-derived CDR1 and CDR2 are MDHEN and SYDVKM. Unmatched junction bases numbered 14, after V lost 0 bases and J lost 5 bases. There are 18 residues in the CDR3. CDR3 region: CASSLWGRGRGGGDEQYF. For the CDR3, the DNA is TGTGCCAGCAGTTTATGGGGGCGAGGGCGGGGGGGCGGCGACGAGCAGTACTTC.

This clonotype was picked up a small number of times. The rearrangement joins TRBV6-2 or TRBV6-3 to TRBJ1-4, with D hard to call. Per the germline V gene, CDR1 is MNHEY and CDR2 is SVGEGT. Between the trimmed V and J ends, which lost 8 bases and 10 bases, there was a span of 11 bases. The CDR3 runs to 11 residues. CDR3 sequence: CASGNGGKLFF. Written as DNA, the CDR3 is TGTGCCAGCGGCAACGGTGGAAAACTGTTTTTT.

A remark on this clonotype: This may come from a read error, since a much larger clone is one base off. The chain uses TRBV7-2 and TRBJ2-1; D uncertain. V was clipped by 1 base and J by 15 bases, with 16 bases between them. Germline-derived CDR1 and CDR2 are SGHTA and FQGNSA. This CDR3 spans 13 amino acids. The CDR3 DNA reads as TGTGCCAGCAGCTTAGGGACCGACAATGGGCGGTTCTTC. It translates to CASSLGTDNGRFF.

This clonotype appeared many times. The V call is TRBV7-4, the J call TRBJ2-5; the D gene is possibly TRBD1 (6 bases). V lost 5 bases, J lost 4 bases, and 11 bases lay in between. The CDR3 spans 13 residues. Germline-derived CDR1 and CDR2 are SGHVT and SQSDAQ. The CDR3 nucleotides read TGTGCCAGCAGCCCAGGGGTGGGAGAGACCCAGTACTTC. This encodes CASSPGVGETQYF.

With respect to this clonotype: This may stem from a read error, because a much larger clone lies one nucleotide away. This sequence joins TRBV7-2 and TRBJ2-5; no definite D call. Germline V CDR1 and CDR2: SGHTA, FQGNSA. The CDR3 has 12 amino acids. CDR3: CANLFRPENQYF. The CDR3 DNA is TGTGCCAACCTTTTTCGGCCGGAGAACCAGTACTTC.

This chain joins TRBV11-2 and TRBJ2-1; D not certain. CDR1 is SGHAT and CDR2 is FQNNGV in the germline V gene. This CDR3 contains 15 residues. Between the trimmed V and J ends, which lost 2 bases and 8 bases, there was a span of 16 bases. The CDR3 reads CASSLRHQRGDEQFF. DNA for the CDR3: TGTGCCAGCAGCTTAAGGCACCAACGAGGCGATGAGCAGTTCTTC.

Many counts were recorded for this clonotype. The CDR3 DNA follows: TGTGCCAGCAGTACCCGGACTAGCGTCTACCAAGAGACCCAGTACTTC. Protein sequence: CASSTRTSVYQETQYF. V is TRBV28 and J is TRBJ2-5; 9 bases match TRBD2. The CDR3 has 16 amino acids. The germline V gene encodes CDR1 MDHEN and CDR2 SYDVKM. V lost 5 bases to trimming and J lost 0 bases; unmatched junction nucleotides: 7.

Details on this clonotype: Compared with germline, one end of the junction differs, possibly owing to a read error. The chain employs TRBV28 and TRBJ2-3, with TRBD1 identical over 7 bases. CDR3 length: 14 amino acids. The germline gives CDR1 MDHEN, CDR2 SYDVKM. The CDR3 sequence: CGSTSDRDTDTQYF. The CDR3 nucleotides are TGTGGCAGCACCTCAGACAGGGACACAGATACGCAGTATTTT.